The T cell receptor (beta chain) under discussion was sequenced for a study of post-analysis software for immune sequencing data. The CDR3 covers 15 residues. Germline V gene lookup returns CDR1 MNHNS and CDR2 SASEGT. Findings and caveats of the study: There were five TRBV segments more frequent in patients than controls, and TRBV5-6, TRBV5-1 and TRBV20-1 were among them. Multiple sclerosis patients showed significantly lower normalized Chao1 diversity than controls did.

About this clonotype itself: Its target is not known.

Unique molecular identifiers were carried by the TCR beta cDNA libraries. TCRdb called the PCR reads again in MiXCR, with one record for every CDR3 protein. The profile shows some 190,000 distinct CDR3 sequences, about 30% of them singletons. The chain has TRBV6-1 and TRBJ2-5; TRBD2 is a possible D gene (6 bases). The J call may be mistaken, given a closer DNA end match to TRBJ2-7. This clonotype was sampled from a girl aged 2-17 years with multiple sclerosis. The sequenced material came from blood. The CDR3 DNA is TGTGCCAGCAGTGAAGGGGGAGGTCCCTTTTACGAGCAGTACTTC. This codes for CASSEGGGPFYEQYF.